The 4 T cell receptor beta chains below come from one sample, sequenced in a study of blood T cell repertoires in COVID-19. Measured with immunoSEQ multiplex PCR; TCRdb has only the in-frame clones, and not every one. The sample shows about 99,000 clones, over 80% of them seen only once. The sequenced sample was peripheral blood. The receptors come from a middle-aged man with acute or convalescent COVID-19.

The rearrangement uses TRBV9 and TRBJ2-3, with TRBD2 matching over 13 bases. CDR1 and CDR2 from the germline V gene are SGDLS and YYNGEE. The CDR3 length is 16 residues. The V segment lost 4 bases and the J segment 5 bases; nucleotides outside the gene matches: 7. Here the CDR3 reads CASSPGTSGIIDTQYF. DNA for the CDR3: TGTGCCAGCAGCCCCGGGACTAGCGGGATTATAGATACGCAGTATTTT.

The genes are TRBV7-8 and TRBJ1-5, with D unclear. CDR1 and CDR2 from the germline V gene are SGHVS and FQNEAQ. The length of the CDR3 is 12 residues. V lost 4 bases to trimming and J lost 3 bases, with 4 bases between them. The CDR3 spells CASSSNNQPQHF. Here the CDR3 DNA reads TGTGCCAGCAGCTCCAACAATCAGCCCCAGCATTTT.

This clone was seen a single time. The rearrangement links TRBV12-3 or TRBV12-4 to TRBJ1-3; D perhaps matches TRBD1 (5 bases). This CDR3 spans 12 amino acids. V gave up 4 bases and J gave up 6 bases, with 7 bases separating them. CDR3 protein: CASSSTVNTIYF. For the CDR3, the DNA is TGTGCCAGCAGTTCGACAGTAAACACCATATATTTT.

The chain has TRBV7-2 and TRBJ2-7, with TRBD2 matching over 8 bases. This CDR3 spans 12 amino acids. Germline lookup yields CDR1 SGHTA and CDR2 FQGNSA. The V segment lost 11 bases and the J segment 6 bases; nucleotides outside the gene matches: 9. The CDR3 DNA reads as TGTGCCGTCCTAGCGGGTAAAGGCGAGCAGTACTTC. This encodes CAVLAGKGEQYF.